One T cell receptor beta chain is described in this entry. This clone has more than one count but fewer than ten. Its antigen is still unknown. Nothing much larger sits one base from this clone, and base qualities are not available. Reading from cysteine to phenylalanine, the CDR3 counts 17 amino acids. Only the CDR3 region is kept as DNA, spanning 51 bases read in frame from base 1. A distance of 12 bases separates the germline ends of V and J, which lose 0 bases and 0 bases respectively. CDR1 is given as SGHTA and CDR2 as FQGNSA, both from the germline V gene. TCRbeta CDR3 regions were amplified from genomic DNA by means of the immunoSEQ Assay, a bias-controlled multiplex PCR. The study's processing was this. Within the assay, amplification of reference gene primers was used to estimate how many nucleated cells each sample contained. To quantify the absolute abundance of each unique TCRbeta CDR3 rearrangement, sequence reads were collapsed and filtered. For each sample, productive Simpson clonality was calculated as the square root of Simpson's diversity index over productive rearrangements. TCRdb retrieved this table from immuneACCESS and kept in-frame rearrangements only. Not all clones are present; in checked studies, unresolved V genes account for under half, and no reason is known for the remainder. From that table come the V and J calls and clone size; the DNA was used to work out D and trimming. The sample has 150,000 to 200,000 clones on record, around 87% of them singletons. Together, the top ten hold 2.5% of the sample.

This entry is derived from a study of blood T cell repertoires in COVID-19 (dated by TCRdb to 2020 to 2021). With respect to the entire study: Samples covering the acute and convalescent phases of COVID-19 were provided by collaborators in the United States, Italy and Spain. The material from the prospective study consisted of cDNA or gDNA derived from T cells, B-cell-depleted T cells, or PBMCs. The dataset comprised deeply sampled blood TCRbeta repertoires from subjects exposed to, actively infected with, or recovered from COVID-19. The repertoires were released in a freely available public database intended as a resource for research on the immune response to SARS-CoV-2. The samples were drawn from two sources: the first 160 participants of the ongoing ImmuneRACE study, and 1,254 subjects contributed by 6 global collaborators. Nearly every sample came with metadata listing a de-identified subject ID, COVID-19 status, age in years and sex. Where HLA class I and class II types were available, the types were taken from metadata supplied by the sample provider, not from assay-based typing.

Summary of the overall study and its limitations: The quantity of clinical and demographic metadata differed by source and by participant and was supplied without curation.

Whole blood was collected in K2EDTA tubes by collaborating institutions according to the institutions' own protocols. For TCRbeta analysis, collaborators shipped samples in one of three forms: frozen whole blood, isolated PBMCs, or DNA extracted from either of those sample types. The sequence derives from a man aged 35 to 55 with active or convalescent COVID-19. The rearranged chain carries TRBV7-2 and TRBJ1-3; TRBD1 is perhaps the D gene, given 6 matching bases. The sequencing input was peripheral blood. The CDR3 region: CASSLAVGHISGNTIYF. The bases are TGTGCCAGCAGCTTAGCTGTGGGACACATCTCTGGAAACACCATATATTTT.